The clone carrying this T cell receptor (beta chain) showed up just a few times. This sample was taken from a study of human T cells and chemical hapten exposure. MiXCR was run by TCRdb on the RACE reads, yielding one entry per CDR3 protein. The sample lists roughly 39,000 distinct CDR3 sequences, 9.5% to 15% seen once, with about 2.3% in the top ten. As to time point: patch test 3, about 24 weeks after DPC sensitization. Treatment noted: therapeutic diphenylcyclopropenone sensitization with weekly scalp DPC. Total RNA was isolated from unfractionated whole blood. The sequence was collected from a middle-aged woman with alopecia areata. Some clones in this sample may be carry-over from other donors' samples. The sequences come from whole blood, collected in connection with sensitization to the hapten diphenylcyclopropenone (DPC).

The CDR3 nucleotides are TGTGCCAGCAGGCTGGGACAGGAGAACACTGAAGCTTTCTTT. Its protein product is CASRLGQENTEAFF. The chain links TRBV28 to TRBJ1-1; 8 bases are shared with TRBD1. The CDR3 contains 14 residues. Trimming at V came to 6 bases and at J to 1 base, leaving 4 bases not matched to a gene. The germline CDR1 and CDR2 sequences are MDHEN and SYDVKM.